Presented here are 5 T cell receptor beta chains from one specimen sequenced in a study of blood T cell repertoires in COVID-19. Data came from immunoSEQ multiplex PCR; TCRdb stores just in-frame clones and leaves some out. The repertoire holds roughly 56,000 clones, 85% to 95% seen once, with around 4.3% in the top ten. Sequencing was performed on peripheral blood. These receptors all stem from a middle-aged man with active COVID-19.

The V call is TRBV5-3, the J call TRBJ2-2, with 7 bases aligning to TRBD2. TRBV5-3 is noted as an ORF with a role that remains uncertain. With 2 bases clipped from V and 4 bases from J, the junction kept 20 bases outside the gene matches. The CDR3 totals 20 residues. The CDR3 protein is CARSLGFTRGRGPGTGELFF. The CDR3 DNA reads as TGTGCCAGAAGCTTAGGGTTTACGCGGGGGAGGGGCCCAGGCACCGGGGAGCTGTTTTTT.

The gene calls are TRBV24-1 and TRBJ2-1; D is perhaps TRBD2 (7 bases). Germline CDR1 KGHDR, CDR2 SFDVKD. Trimming stripped 8 bases from V and 5 bases from J, with 12 bases between. The CDR3 totals 13 residues. The CDR3 loop reads CATKRGGDNEQFF. The DNA for the CDR3 is TGTGCCACCAAGCGAGGGGGGGACAATGAGCAGTTCTTC.

This sequence joins TRBV6-5 and TRBJ1-2; weak D call: TRBD1 (6 bases). Trimming pared 2 bases from V and 8 bases from J, leaving 15 bases between. CDR1 and CDR2 (germline): MNHEY, SVGAGI. The CDR3 is 14 amino acids. The CDR3, as DNA: TGTGCCAGCAGTTACGACAGGTACCTCGTAGGCTACACCTTC. Amino acids: CASSYDRYLVGYTF.

This chain joins TRBV5-1 and TRBJ2-7, with 8 nucleotides matching TRBD2. The V segment lost 4 bases and the J segment 3 bases; nucleotides outside the gene matches: 9. The length of the CDR3 is 15 residues. Germline V gene sequence: CDR1 SGHRS, CDR2 YFSETQ. The CDR3 region has the DNA TGCGCCAGCAGCCCCGGGGTAGCGGGGTACTACGAGCAGTACTTC. This sequence encodes CASSPGVAGYYEQYF. The full variable domain, in which reference TRBV5-1 and TRBJ2-7 provide the parts outside the CDR3, is KAGVTQTPRYLIKTRGQQVTLSCSPISGHRSVSWYQQTPGQGLQFLFEYFSETQRNKGNFPGRFSGRQFSNSRSEMNVSTLELGDSALYLCASSPGVAGYYEQYFGPGTRLTVT.

The genes are TRBV12-5 and TRBJ2-2, with TRBD2 identical over 8 bases. Trimming took 4 bases from V and 2 from J; bases not matched to a gene: 6. The germline CDR1 and CDR2 sequences are LGHNT and FRNRAP. The CDR3 spans 16 residues. CDR3: CASGWIAGPNTGELFF. CDR3 nucleotides: TGTGCTAGTGGTTGGATAGCGGGACCCAACACCGGGGAGCTGTTTTTT.